Following are 11 T cell receptor beta chains from one sample sequenced in a study of blood T cell repertoires in COVID-19. Sequencing used immunoSEQ multiplex PCR; TCRdb keeps in-frame clones, though not all of them. The table includes around 200,000 clones, approximately 88% detected once. The source material was PBMCs or T cells enriched from blood (not recorded which). The receptor source for this set is a woman in her twenties or thirties who had recovered from COVID-19.

V gene TRBV28 combines with J gene TRBJ2-2, with a weak D call TRBD2 (6 bases). V lost 6 bases and J lost 5, with 16 bases in between. The CDR3 has 15 residues. In germline, CDR1 is MDHEN, CDR2 SYDVKM. Written as DNA, the CDR3 is TGTGCCAGCAGCTTCCCAAATAGCGGAACCGGGGAGCTGTTTTTT. Residues: CASSFPNSGTGELFF.

There are a few counts of this clone. V and J are TRBV18 and TRBJ1-4, with D perhaps matching TRBD1 (5 bases). The CDR3 totals 15 residues. Germline CDR1 is KGHSH and CDR2 is LQKENI. V gave up 4 bases and J gave up 0 bases, with 9 bases separating them. The CDR3 DNA reads as TGTGCCAGCTCACTGCAGGGTCCAACTAATGAAAAACTGTTTTTT. Residues: CASSLQGPTNEKLFF. The full variable domain, with the rest looked up from reference TRBV18 and TRBJ1-4, is NAGVMQNPRHLVRRRGQEARLRCSPMKGHSHVYWYRQLPEEGLKFMVYLQKENIIDESGMPKERFSAEFPKEGPSILRIQQVVRGDSAAYFCASSLQGPTNEKLFFGSGTQLSVL.

In this sample, this clone turned up a few times. The genes are TRBV18 and TRBJ2-7; the D is unclear. Between the trimmed V and J ends, which lost 3 bases and 3 bases, there was a span of 12 bases. The CDR3 extends over 14 amino acids. The V gene's germline CDR1 is KGHSH and CDR2 LQKENI. CDR3 sequence reads: CASSPSLQYYEQYV. The CDR3 DNA is TGTGCCAGCTCACCTTCCCTTCAGTACTACGAGCAGTACGTC.

The chain carries TRBV6-5 and TRBJ2-3, with D perhaps matching TRBD1 (6 bases). This CDR3 comprises 15 residues. The ends were cut back, 6 bases at V and 2 bases at J, with 15 bases in the middle. From germline, CDR1 is MNHEY and CDR2 SVGAGI. The chain's CDR3 is CASSRQATYTDTQYF. The CDR3 nucleotides are TGTGCCAGCAGCCGACAGGCCACTTACACAGATACGCAGTATTTT.

This rearrangement joins TRBV2 to TRBJ1-5; D is possibly TRBD1 (6 bases). The germline V and J ends were trimmed by 6 bases and 1 base, with 10 bases remaining between them. This CDR3 has 14 amino acids. The germline gives CDR1 SNHLY, CDR2 FYNNEI. In DNA, the CDR3 is TGTGCCAGCAGGCAGGGGTTGAGCAATCAGCCCCAGCATTTT. Its protein is CASRQGLSNQPQHF. The full variable domain, in which reference TRBV2 and TRBJ1-5 provide the parts outside the CDR3, is EPEVTQTPSHQVTQMGQEVILRCVPISNHLYFYWYRQILGQKVEFLVSFYNNEISEKSEIFDDQFSVERPDGSNFTLKIRSTKLEDSAMYFCASRQGLSNQPQHFGDGTRLSIL.

This chain joins TRBV14 and TRBJ1-2, with D possibly TRBD1 on 6 matching bases. The length of the CDR3 is 17 residues. Germline loops: CDR1 SGHDN, CDR2 FVKESK. V lost 6 bases and J 5 bases, leaving 25 bases between the germline ends. CDR3 DNA sequence: TGTGCCAGCAGTCGAAACCAGGGGAATCGGATTCAATATGGCTACACCTTC. It is translated as CASSRNQGNRIQYGYTF. The full variable domain, with the rest looked up from reference TRBV14 and TRBJ1-2, is EAGVTQFPSHSVIEKGQTVTLRCDPISGHDNLYWYRRVMGKEIKFLLHFVKESKQDESGMPNNRFLAERTGGTYSTLKVQPAELEDSGVYFCASSRNQGNRIQYGYTFGSGTRLTVV.

This rearrangement joins TRBV4-2 to TRBJ1-3; no definite D call. Germline V gives CDR1 LGHNA, CDR2 YNFKEQ. Between the trimmed V and J ends, which lost 2 bases and 0 bases, there was a span of 8 bases. CDR3 length: 15 residues. CDR3 amino acids: CASSQLGLSGNTIYF. In nucleotides, the CDR3 is TGTGCCAGCAGCCAACTAGGACTCTCTGGAAACACCATATATTTT.

The chain recombines TRBV13 with TRBJ1-4; no firm D call. The germline V gene encodes CDR1 PRHDT and CDR2 FYEKMQ (reference sequence). V lost 0 bases, J lost 3 bases, and 8 bases lay in between. This CDR3 contains 15 residues. In nucleotides, the CDR3 is TGTGCCAGCAGCTTAGGTAGAACCTCTAATGAAAAACTGTTTTTT. This encodes CASSLGRTSNEKLFF.

The genes are TRBV19 and TRBJ2-3, with TRBD2 matching over 11 bases. CDR1 and CDR2 (germline): LNHDA, SQIVND (reference sequence). The CDR3 has 18 amino acids. Trimming at V came to 8 bases and at J to 0 bases, leaving 13 bases not matched to a gene. The CDR3 DNA sequence: TGTGCCAGTCGGAGGTTGGCTAGCGGGAGGTCTAGCACAGATACGCAGTATTTT. This codes for CASRRLASGRSSTDTQYF.

With respect to this clone: Distinct nucleotide sequences in the sample also encode this CDR3. V gene TRBV19 combines with J gene TRBJ2-3, with 9 bases aligning to TRBD2. The J segment lost 1 base and the V segment lost 1 base, leaving 0 bases of the junction unmatched. Germline V gene sequence: CDR1 LNHDA, CDR2 SQIVND (reference sequence). The CDR3 runs 15 residues. CDR3 loop: CASSIGLAGTDTQYF. The CDR3 bases are TGTGCCAGTAGTATAGGACTAGCGGGCACAGATACGCAGTATTTT.

This chain joins TRBV3-1 (or the pseudogene TRBV3-2) and TRBJ2-2; no definite D call. Deletions cut 4 bases from V and 4 bases from J, with 10 bases between. CDR3 size: 14 residues. Germline V gene lookup returns CDR1 LGHDT and CDR2 YNNKEL (reference sequence). The CDR3 protein is CASSLSTGTGELFF. CDR3 DNA: TGTGCCAGCAGCCTATCGACTGGCACCGGGGAGCTGTTTTTT.